This T cell receptor beta chain was identified in a study of T cell repertoires in cytomegalovirus infection (dated by TCRdb to about 2019). General notes on the study: Donor HLA type was relevant to the analysis, because carriage of CMV infection together with the matching HLA type was indicated by public TCR beta signatures.

Sequencing was performed on an Illumina HiSeq 1500. TCRdb reworked the public reads: Q25 trimming with fastp, MiXCR clone assembly, productive beta chains retained. Each CDR3 protein gets just one entry, which takes the most common genes and DNA from the rows behind it. The sample table contains about 490,000 distinct CDR3 sequences; only one count was recorded for over 9% of them. The biggest ten clones account for approximately 10% of the sample. Ten or more counts support this clonotype. What antigen it recognizes has not been identified. No per-base quality is available; no much larger clone lies one base away. Study-wide conclusions, independent of this receptor: The ex vivo response was dominated by HLA-C-restricted CMV-specific TCR beta clonotypes, which also provided the single most frequent clonotype in two of eight donors. In both this cohort and an independent cohort of several hundred donors, the cumulative frequency of public TCR beta family members distinguished carriers of CMV infection plus the relevant HLA type.

The germline ends are 13 bases apart after V is trimmed by 1 base and J by 4 bases. CDR1 SGHTA and CDR2 FQGNSA were looked up in the germline V gene. The cysteine opens and the phenylalanine closes a CDR3 of 15 amino acids. Left in the record is the CDR3 DNA by itself, 45 bases read in frame from the first base. This clonotype was sampled from a human donor in good health (CMV status not recorded). Some clones in this sample may be carry-over from other donors' samples. The sequencing sample was made of PBMCs. Rearrangement joined TRBV7-2 to TRBJ2-5; a weak D assignment points to TRBD2 (6 bases agree). The CDR3 corresponds to CASSLELTRGETQYF. The bases are TGTGCCAGCAGCTTAGAACTGACGCGGGGAGAGACCCAGTACTTC.